Below, 5 T cell receptor beta chains from the same sample are listed, as sequenced in a study of blood T cell repertoires in COVID-19. The data were produced by immunoSEQ multiplex PCR, yet TCRdb's version contains in-frame clones alone and is incomplete. This sample has about 300,000 clones, with roughly 88% found just once. Sequences were obtained from peripheral blood. These TCRs come from a woman in her 30s who had recovered from COVID-19.

V usage is TRBV13 and J usage is TRBJ2-7, with TRBD1 matching over 7 bases. The CDR3 consists of 15 residues. Germline V gene sequence: CDR1 PRHDT, CDR2 FYEKMQ (reference sequence). Trimming removed 4 bases from V and 2 bases from J; junction bases left unmatched: 8. The CDR3 spells CASSYRTGSAYEQYF. The DNA for the CDR3 is TGTGCCAGCAGCTACCGGACAGGTTCTGCCTACGAGCAGTACTTC.

The J gene is TRBJ2-5, the V gene TRBV24-1; D ambiguous. V dropped 3 bases and J dropped 2 bases, with 6 bases sitting between them. Germline CDR1 is KGHDR and CDR2 is SFDVKD. CDR3 size: 13 residues. The CDR3, as DNA: TGTGCCACCAGTGATAACTGGCAAGAGACCCAGTACTTC. Encoded protein: CATSDNWQETQYF.

This clone has a handful of counts. The rearrangement uses TRBV10-3 and TRBJ2-2; 8 bases match TRBD1. Germline CDR1 and CDR2: ENHRY and SYGVKD. The CDR3 runs to 13 residues. V lost 9 bases and J lost 4; bases outside the gene matches: 4. In DNA form, the CDR3 reads TGTGCCATGCGACAGGGGCGCACCGGGGAGCTGTTTTTT. Amino acid sequence: CAMRQGRTGELFF.

The count of this clone is one. CDR3 nucleotide sequence: TGTGCCAGCAGCCAAGACAGGTCAGATACGCAGTATTTT. Amino acid sequence: CASSQDRSDTQYF. The chain links TRBV14 to TRBJ2-3; D gene uncertain. Germline loops: CDR1 SGHDN, CDR2 FVKESK. V lost 0 bases to trimming and J lost 4 bases, with 5 bases between them. The CDR3 length is 13 residues.

This chain links TRBV6-5 with TRBJ2-2, with TRBD1 identical over 10 bases. V trimming: 6 bases; J trimming: 7 bases; junction bases outside the gene matches: 5. Germline assignment: CDR1 MNHEY and CDR2 SVGAGI. The CDR3 sequence is 14 residues long. Here the CDR3 reads CASRAGTGVGELFF. The CDR3, as DNA: TGTGCCAGCAGGGCCGGGACAGGGGTCGGGGAGCTGTTTTTT.